This entry is about one TCR beta chain. V was trimmed by 0 bases and J by 8 bases, leaving 9 bases between them. The CDR3 loop spans 14 amino acids. Germline values: CDR1 SGHRS, CDR2 YFSETQ. This specimen comes from a study of blood T cell repertoires in COVID-19. One Seattle source followed patients from active infection through their disease course. TCRdb's table, derived via immunoSEQ multiplex PCR, lists solely in-frame clones and lacks some. The data show approximately 340,000 clones, approximately 86% seen once. This TCR came from a man under 40 with COVID-19, enrolled during active disease. J is TRBJ1-6 and V is TRBV5-1; D call uncertain. The sequenced sample was peripheral blood. The CDR3, as DNA: TGCGCCAGCAGCTTGGTGCAGGAAGATTCACCCCTCCACTTT. This translates into CASSLVQEDSPLHF. The full variable domain, its missing parts supplied by reference TRBV5-1 and TRBJ1-6, is KAGVTQTPRYLIKTRGQQVTLSCSPISGHRSVSWYQQTPGQGLQFLFEYFSETQRNKGNFPGRFSGRQFSNSRSEMNVSTLELGDSALYLCASSLVQEDSPLHFGNGTRLTVT.